This T cell receptor beta chain was found in a study of liver allograft versus peripheral blood T cells. For the study at large: T cell receptor repertoires in transplanted livers were compared with those in recipients' peripheral blood.

Within the sample, this clonotype is medium-sized. The CDR3 consists of 16 residues. V shed 6 bases and J 0 bases; nucleotides not matched to a gene: 5. Germline V lookup: CDR1 DFQATT, CDR2 SNEGSKA (reference sequence). Each CDR3 protein gets one entry after TCRdb re-called the reads with MiXCR. The sample includes roughly 3,500 distinct CDR3 sequences, 15% to 20% of them seen just once. The gene calls are TRBV20-1 and TRBJ2-1, with 13 bases aligning to TRBD2. The sequence derives from a human patient who had a liver transplant. Some T cells could come from the graft donor. As DNA, the CDR3 is TGCAGTGCAGGGACTAGCGGGGCACTCTCCTACAATGAGCAGTTCTTC. It translates to CSAGTSGALSYNEQFF.